The sequence of this T cell receptor beta chain was determined in a study of cytomegalovirus exposure and HLA in healthy donors (dated by TCRdb to the late 2010s). Concerning the study at large: An earlier analysis of approximately 640 of the donors reported 250 to 300 Gb of sequence data and 117 million unique TCR beta sequences from approximately 180 million T cells. Roughly 290 gigabases of sequencing data and tens of millions of unique TCR sequences made up an early release that covered 500 to 700 HLA-typed donors. Of the 350 to 450 genotyped donors, less than 90% were placed in the genetic ancestry cluster associated with self-reported Caucasian donors. The study aimed to test whether cataloging public T cell receptors could reveal signatures of past pathogen exposure. The T cell repertoires of around 730 subjects were profiled by immunosequencing and related to cytomegalovirus serostatus. Besides the first cohort of hundreds of subjects, a separate validation cohort made up of over 100 different subjects was used. To predict cytomegalovirus infection status, the study brought together high-throughput TCR immunosequencing, statistical association of individual TCRs with disease status, and machine learning. To study patterns of TCR occurrence, a later analysis re-analyzed previously published TCR beta repertoires from 550 to 800 donors and added high-resolution HLA genotyping. Rather than drawing on any new phenotypic data, the later analysis identified candidate immune exposures from TCR beta sequences and the way those sequences occurred across donors. An earlier analysis of approximately 500 of the donors applied high-throughput TCR beta sequencing to assess whether each TCR beta V gene segment acted as functional or pseudogenic. Alongside the repertoire data, information on donor age, sex, ethnicity and CMV serostatus was compiled. A later genetic analysis used genome-wide SNP genotypes for about 55% of the 666 donors, treating that subset as a discovery cohort. All discovery cohort repertoires had been generated using a single sequencing platform. Class I and class II HLA loci were covered by the typing at four-digit resolution. Typing coverage differed by locus: A, B, C, DRB1 and DQB1 were typed in about 629-640 donors, DQA1 in 522, DPA1 in roughly 590, and DPB1 in 450 to 480. Roughly 5 DR-DQ haplotypes were treated as single units for association and clustering because of strong linkage in the cohort. Across 300 to 500 genotyped donors of the cohort, an average of approximately 240,000 unique TCR beta nucleotide sequences per donor were sequenced, and around 19% of those sequences were non-productive.

The CDR3 measures 14 amino acids from cysteine to phenylalanine. This entry keeps only the CDR3 DNA: 42 bases, framed from base 1. V gives up 4 bases and J gives up 10 bases, and the segment between their germline ends measures 17 bases. Taken from the germline V gene (reference sequence), the CDR1 and CDR2 loops are LNHDA and SQIVND. Overall study outcomes, separate from this receptor: In a later analysis, TCR association rates were found to vary across HLA loci, with the most associated TCRs seen for DRB1 alleles and the fewest for HLA-C alleles. Specific HLA alleles were associated with over 15,000 TCR beta sequences at a false discovery rate of 0.05 in a later analysis. Cytomegalovirus status was reported to be diagnosed by the classifier with high specificity and sensitivity in both the original and validation cohorts. A later analysis found that most CMV-associated TCR beta chains appeared HLA-restricted, with HLA associations seemingly driven largely by CMV exposure. Linkage disequilibrium might explain the correlated functional status among segregating V segments, but an unknown experimental factor could not be ruled out. The presence/absence analyses assumed that sequencing depth was roughly uniform across donors, and that assumption may not be true. Because HLA typing was unavailable for some donors at each locus, only the typed subset was used in association tests. A further reported finding was that TCR beta sequences accurately predicted the HLA-A and HLA-B alleles for most subjects in the first cohort. Compared with equally common non-associated chains, HLA-associated TCR beta chains in a later analysis were more clonally expanded and had lower generation probabilities. In a later genetic analysis, fewer N-insertions in productive TCRs were reported among donors in an Asian-associated ancestry cluster than the approximately 710-donor mean. In an earlier analysis of about 600 of the donors, most TCR beta V segments appeared in productive rearrangements about 90% or about 30% of the time, broadly matching IMGT annotations. A cluster of highly shared sequence variants was judged likely to be a technical artifact of the sequencing pipeline. Because counts were too low, approximately 18 rarely observed V segments, including chromosome 9 orphons, were excluded from the earlier analysis of about 500 of the donors. This cohort had only TCR beta chains sequenced, and the lack of alpha or paired-chain data limited which features could be detected. In vitro tests confirmed that three of the cytomegalovirus-associated TCR beta chains recognize cytomegalovirus antigens. Across donors, most TCR sequences were observed very rarely, whereas some public TCRs were present in many individuals. In a later genetic analysis, a missense DCLRE1C variant was associated with V-gene and J-gene trimming of TCR beta chains, and the association was replicated in an independent cohort. When HLA alleles, especially DR and DQ, strongly co-occurred, attributing TCR associations to individual alleles was difficult. The authors suggested that the approach could potentially be extended to other disease states and immunological phenotypes. Because the 87-base-pair reads could not distinguish some IMGT-functional V segments, including TRBV6-2 and TRBV6-3, those segments were excluded. For the cohort, immune exposure information was limited to CMV serostatus. According to a later analysis, parvovirus B19, influenza, CMV and Epstein-Barr virus appeared linked to several top co-occurrence clusters. A total of fewer than 200 TCR beta chains were listed by the study as associated with cytomegalovirus.

Libraries were prepared through the immunoSEQ multiplex PCR assay. For the multiplex PCR, a mixture combining 60 forward primers for TCR Vbeta segments and 13 reverse primers for TCR Jbeta segments was used. A multiplex PCR assay on genomic DNA amplified the CDR3 region of rearranged TCR beta genes. The Illumina HiSeq System was used to sequence the amplified TCR beta libraries as 87-base-pair reads. As for the authors' bioinformatics: Across the roughly 670 repertoires, a later analysis counted some 80 million unique TCR beta chains, approximately 10 million of which were shared by at least two donors. To remove PCR and sequencing errors, raw reads were error-corrected and collapsed into unique sequences using a nearest-neighbor algorithm that merged closely related sequences. Alignment of CDR3 sequences to IMGT reference sequences was used to assign V, D and J gene segments. For a sequence to be retained, a match of at least six nucleotides to both a V gene segment and a J gene segment was required. A rearrangement was called productive if the CDR3 had no stop codons and remained in frame with V and J, and every other rearrangement was called non-productive. CDR3 was defined according to IMGT convention as the region running from the second conserved V-encoded cysteine to the conserved J-encoded phenylalanine. The earlier analysis of roughly 590 of the donors excluded any sequence lacking an unambiguous match to a single V gene segment. In an earlier analysis of approximately 590 of the donors, a V segment was called functional when productive rearrangements were above 56.7%, and segregating when the standard deviation between donors exceeded 5%. A statistical classification framework was developed to diagnose cytomegalovirus status using the catalog of TCR beta chain sequences. In a later analysis, V and J genes were assigned by comparing TCR nucleotide sequences against IMGT/GENE-DB human TR gene sequences. The TCRdist pipeline was used in a later analysis to assign CDR3 sequences and most-parsimonious VDJ recombination scenarios. In a later analysis, every TCR beta chain was defined by the combination of its CDR3 amino acid sequence and its V-gene family, and reads without a unique V-gene family were dropped. To address suspected cross-contamination and a sequencing artifact, a later analysis removed under 600 highly shared, low-generation-probability nucleotide sequences. For each public chain, a later analysis derived a clonal expansion index from normalized ranks of inferred template counts within each repertoire. In a later analysis, generation probabilities were computed with a VDJ recombination model fitted to out-of-frame rearrangements, and the resulting probabilities were checked against IGoR. Hypergeometric tests were used in a later analysis to score TCR-TCR, TCR-HLA and TCR-CMV co-occurrence, with a repertoire-size bias correction applied to the TCR pairs. A later analysis estimated false discovery rates by permuting HLA or CMV assignments 20 times. A later analysis grouped co-occurring TCRs with DBSCAN, adding TCRdist sequence similarity when clustering within HLA-allele-positive subsets. For co-occurrence clustering, repertoires with fewer than 30,000 or more than 120,000 public chains were excluded, along with four or five repertoires with anomalous nucleotide sharing. Held by TCRdb, this immuneACCESS table contains in-frame sequences only and omits some clones. Under half of the omission traces to an unresolved V gene where checked; the cause of the rest is unknown. V, J and clone size were drawn from that table, and D and trimming were deduced from the DNA. This sample lists approximately 200,000 clones; 79% were detected once. 1.5% to 1.7% of the sample lies in the top ten.

In total, around 600 healthy bone marrow donors made up the cohort. At the time of sampling, all cohort members were nominally healthy, though unrecorded immune exposures were likely present. The donor was CMV seropositive and belonged to the group of some 290 seropositive cohort members. A peripheral blood sample was collected from each donor, and TCR beta sequencing was performed on peripheral blood mononuclear cells. The Qiagen DNeasy Blood Extraction Kit was used to extract genomic DNA from the blood cell samples. Notes on this clone: Which antigen it targets is not known. Base qualities are not at hand, and no much larger clone is one base apart.

Sequenced: PBMCs. Recombination connected TRBV19 to TRBJ2-1; a tentative D match to TRBD1 spans 6 bases. The source is a girl aged 10 to 17 in good health and CMV-seropositive. DNA sequence: TGTGCCAGTAGTACCCAGGGGCCCGCGAGCGAGCAGTTCTTC. Its translation is CASSTQGPASEQFF.